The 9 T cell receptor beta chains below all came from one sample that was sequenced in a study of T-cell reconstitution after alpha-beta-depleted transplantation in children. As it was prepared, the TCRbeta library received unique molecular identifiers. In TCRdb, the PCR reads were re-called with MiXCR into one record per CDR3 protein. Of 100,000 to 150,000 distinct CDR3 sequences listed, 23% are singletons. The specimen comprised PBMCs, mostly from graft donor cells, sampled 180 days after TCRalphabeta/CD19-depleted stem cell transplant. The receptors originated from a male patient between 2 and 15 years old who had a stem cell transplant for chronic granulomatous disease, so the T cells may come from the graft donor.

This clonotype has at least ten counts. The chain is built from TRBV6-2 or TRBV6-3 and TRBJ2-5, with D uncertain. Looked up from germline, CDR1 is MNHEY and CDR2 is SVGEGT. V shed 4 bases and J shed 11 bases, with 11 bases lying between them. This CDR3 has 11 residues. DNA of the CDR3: TGTGCCAGCAGTTCCGGGCCTACTCAGTACTTC. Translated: CASSSGPTQYF.

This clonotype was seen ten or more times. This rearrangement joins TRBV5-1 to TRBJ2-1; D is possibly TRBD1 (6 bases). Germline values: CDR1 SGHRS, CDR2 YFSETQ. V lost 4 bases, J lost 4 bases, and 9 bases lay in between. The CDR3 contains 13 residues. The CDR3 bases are TGCGCCAGCAGCACAGGACAGTACAATGAGCAGTTCTTC. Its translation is CASSTGQYNEQFF.

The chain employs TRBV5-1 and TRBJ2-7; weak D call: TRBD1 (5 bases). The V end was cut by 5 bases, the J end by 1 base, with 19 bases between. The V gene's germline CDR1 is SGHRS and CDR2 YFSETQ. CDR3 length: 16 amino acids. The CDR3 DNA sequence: TGCGCCAGCAGGCGCGACAGAGCCCCCTCATCCTACGAGCAGTACTTC. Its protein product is CASRRDRAPSSYEQYF.

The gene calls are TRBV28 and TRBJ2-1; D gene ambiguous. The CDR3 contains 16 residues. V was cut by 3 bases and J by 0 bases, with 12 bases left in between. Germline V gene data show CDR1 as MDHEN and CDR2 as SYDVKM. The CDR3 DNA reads TGTGCCAGCAGTTTTGTCTTTTTGAGCTCCTACAATGAGCAGTTCTTC. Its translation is CASSFVFLSSYNEQFF.

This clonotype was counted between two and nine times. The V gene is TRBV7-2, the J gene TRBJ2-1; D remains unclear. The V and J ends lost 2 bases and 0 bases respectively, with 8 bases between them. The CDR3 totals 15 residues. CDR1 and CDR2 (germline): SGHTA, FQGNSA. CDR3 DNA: TGTGCCAGCAGCTTACACTACCCCTCCTACAATGAGCAGTTCTTC. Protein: CASSLHYPSYNEQFF. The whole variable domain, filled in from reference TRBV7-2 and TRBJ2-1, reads GAGVSQSPSNKVTEKGKDVELRCDPISGHTALYWYRQSLGQGLEFLIYFQGNSAPDKSGLPSDRFSAERTGGSVSTLTIQRTQQEDSAVYLCASSLHYPSYNEQFFGPGTRLTVL.

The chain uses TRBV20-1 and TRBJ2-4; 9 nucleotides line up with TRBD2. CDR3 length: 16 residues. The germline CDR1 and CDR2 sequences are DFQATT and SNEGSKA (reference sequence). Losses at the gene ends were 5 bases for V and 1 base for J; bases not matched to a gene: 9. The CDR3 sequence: CSAYSGRMWAKNIQYF. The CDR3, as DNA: TGCAGTGCTTACAGCGGGAGGATGTGGGCCAAAAACATTCAGTACTTC.

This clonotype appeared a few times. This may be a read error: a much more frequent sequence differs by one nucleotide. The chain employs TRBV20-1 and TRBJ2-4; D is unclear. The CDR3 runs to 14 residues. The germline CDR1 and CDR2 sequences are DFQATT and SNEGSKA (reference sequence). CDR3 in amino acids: CSAQLYLAKNSQYF. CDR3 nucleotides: TGCAGTGCCCAGTTGTACTTAGCCAAAAACAGTCAGTACTTC.

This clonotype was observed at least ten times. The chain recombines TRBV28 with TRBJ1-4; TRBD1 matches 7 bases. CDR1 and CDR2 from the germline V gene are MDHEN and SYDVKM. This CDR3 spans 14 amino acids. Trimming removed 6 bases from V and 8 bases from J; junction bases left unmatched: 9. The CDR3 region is CASSSLTGMEKLFF. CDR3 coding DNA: TGTGCCAGCAGCAGCCTGACAGGGATGGAAAAACTGTTTTTT. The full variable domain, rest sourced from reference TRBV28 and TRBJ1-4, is DVKVTQSSRYLVKRTGEKVFLECVQDMDHENMFWYRQDPGLGLRLIYFSYDVKMKEKGDIPEGYSVSREKKERFSLILESASTNQTSMYLCASSSLTGMEKLFFGSGTQLSVL.

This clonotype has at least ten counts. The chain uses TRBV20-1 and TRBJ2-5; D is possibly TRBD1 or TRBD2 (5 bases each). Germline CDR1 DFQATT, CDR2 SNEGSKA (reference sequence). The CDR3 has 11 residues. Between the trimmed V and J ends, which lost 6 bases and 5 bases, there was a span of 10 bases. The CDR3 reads CSARDVETQYF. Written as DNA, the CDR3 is TGCAGTGCAAGGGACGTGGAGACCCAGTACTTC.